These T cell receptor beta chains were read from a single sample in a study of cytomegalovirus exposure and HLA in healthy donors. Sequencing used immunoSEQ multiplex PCR; TCRdb keeps in-frame clones, though not all of them. The data hold around 180,000 clones, with roughly four fifths observed a single time. Sequences were obtained from PBMCs. The receptors here all came from a man aged 18 to 29 in good health and CMV-seronegative. CDR3s include the opening cysteine and the closing phenylalanine or tryptophan. A D gene is named only where the DNA matches it firmly. A row's size may be missing; if present it is once, few, many or a size class.

TRBJ2-5,TRBV5-1,TRBD1,.,CASSPGTAQETQYF,TGCGCCAGCAGCCCCGGGACAGCCCAAGAGACCCAGTACTTC
TRBJ2-3,TRBV7-2,.,.,CASSPSPRGDTQYF,TGTGCCAGCAGCCCCAGCCCGAGGGGGGATACGCAGTATTTT
TRBJ1-2,TRBV7-2,.,.,CASSPSYGYTF,TGTGCCAGCAGCCCCAGCTATGGCTACACCTTC
TRBJ2-1,TRBV19,TRBD2,.,CASSISSGGVNEQFF,TGTGCCAGTAGTATATCTAGCGGGGGGGTGAATGAGCAGTTCTTC
TRBJ2-7,TRBV6-5,TRBD1,.,CASSSTGQGYEQYF,TGTGCCAGCAGTTCTACGGGACAGGGCTACGAGCAGTACTTC
TRBJ1-1,TRBV11-2,.,once,CASSLGQEAEAFF,TGTGCCAGCAGCTTAGGGCAGGAGGCTGAAGCTTTCTTT
TRBJ2-3,TRBV5-6,TRBD1,.,CASSPGTATDTQYF,TGTGCCAGCAGCCCCGGGACAGCAACAGATACGCAGTATTTT
TRBJ2-7,TRBV10-3,.,.,CAISDPGGMGSYEQYF,TGTGCCATCAGTGACCCAGGGGGGATGGGTTCCTACGAGCAGTACTTC
TRBJ2-2,TRBV29-1,.,.,CSAVGGPGGLFF,TGCAGCGCCGTCGGAGGACCCGGAGGGCTGTTTTTT
TRBJ2-2,TRBV9,TRBD1,.,CASSVAIGGENTGELFF,TGTGCCAGCAGCGTAGCTATAGGGGGCGAGAACACCGGGGAGCTGTTTTTT
TRBJ2-7,TRBV25-1,.,.,CASAGQSYEQYF,TGTGCCAGCGCGGGACAGTCCTACGAGCAGTACTTC
TRBJ2-5,TRBV11-3,TRBD2,.,CASSLGGKFGETQYF,TGTGCCAGCAGCTTGGGGGGGAAGTTTGGGGAGACCCAGTACTTC
TRBJ1-1,TRBV5-1,.,.,CASSSTAGAFF,TGCGCCAGCAGCTCGACAGCGGGGGCTTTCTTT
TRBJ2-5,TRBV6-5,TRBD2,.,CASTPRGDSRETQYF,TGTGCCAGCACCCCGCGGGGGGACTCCCGGGAGACCCAGTACTTC
TRBJ2-1,TRBV29-1,TRBD1,.,CSVEEIFLSRRTGDGGRQFF,TGCAGCGTTGAAGAGATTTTTCTTTCTCGCCGGACAGGGGATGGAGGTAGGCAGTTCTTC
TRBJ1-2,TRBV5-4,TRBD1,.,CASSLSLRGHGYTF,TGTGCCAGCAGCTTGTCGCTTAGGGGGCATGGCTACACCTTC
TRBJ2-3,TRBV18,TRBD2,.,CASSTSPSGGSLRDTQYF,TGTGCCAGCTCCACCTCCCCTAGCGGAGGGTCCCTTAGGGATACGCAGTATTTT
TRBJ1-1,TRBV19,.,.,CASSKRQAGTLNTEAFF,TGTGCCAGTAGTAAGAGACAGGCCGGTACCTTAAACACTGAAGCTTTCTTT
TRBJ2-5,TRBV19,TRBD1,.,CASSPQGAGETQYF,TGTGCCAGTAGCCCTCAGGGGGCGGGGGAGACCCAGTACTTC
TRBJ2-5,TRBV4-1,TRBD2,.,CASSQFREGREQYF,TGCGCCAGCAGCCAATTCCGGGAGGGCCGGGAGCAGTACTTC
TRBJ2-2,TRBV6-4,TRBD2,.,CASSDSLLVAGGRTGELFF,TGTGCCAGCAGTGACTCGTTACTGGTAGCGGGGGGGAGGACCGGGGAGCTGTTTTTT
TRBJ2-3,TRBV5-1,TRBD2,.,CASSLNLAADTQYF,TGCGCCAGCAGCTTGAATCTAGCGGCAGATACGCAGTATTTT